This TCR beta chain came from a study of OX40 agonist ivuxolimab in advanced cancers. The sample holds one count of this clone. CDR1 and CDR2 (germline): ENHRY, SYGVKD. This CDR3 is built from 14 residues. The assay was immunoSEQ multiplex PCR, and TCRdb's table has in-frame clones only and misses some. This sample has 75,000 to 90,000 clones, with approximately 90% found just once. The sequences come from CD4+ or CD8+ T cells sorted from blood, collected in a trial of the OX40 agonist ivuxolimab. The rearrangement links TRBV10-3 to TRBJ2-5; D might be TRBD1 (6 bases). The J call could be wrong; TRBJ2-7 is a better fit for the DNA end. The receptor was isolated from an adult with an advanced solid tumor such as melanoma, head and neck, liver or kidney cancer. This chain's CDR3 is CAISERGKGDEQYF. CDR3 sequence (DNA): TGTGCCATCAGTGAGAGGGGGAAAGGCGACGAGCAGTACTTC.